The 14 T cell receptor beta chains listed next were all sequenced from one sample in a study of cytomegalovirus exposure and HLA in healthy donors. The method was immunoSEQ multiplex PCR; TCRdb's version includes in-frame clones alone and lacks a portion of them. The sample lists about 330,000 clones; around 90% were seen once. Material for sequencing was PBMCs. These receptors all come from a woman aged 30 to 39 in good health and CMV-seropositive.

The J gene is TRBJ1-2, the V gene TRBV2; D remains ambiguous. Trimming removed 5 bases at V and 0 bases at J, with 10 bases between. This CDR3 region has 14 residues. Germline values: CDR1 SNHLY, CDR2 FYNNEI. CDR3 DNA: TGTGCCAGCAGTAGTTCGGTTTCTAACTATGGCTACACCTTC. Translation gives CASSSSVSNYGYTF.

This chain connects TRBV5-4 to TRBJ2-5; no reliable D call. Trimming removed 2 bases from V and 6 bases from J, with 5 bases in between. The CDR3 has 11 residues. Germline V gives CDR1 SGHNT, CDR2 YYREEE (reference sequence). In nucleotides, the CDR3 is TGTGCCAGCAGCTTTCTCCAGACCCAGTACTTC. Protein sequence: CASSFLQTQYF.

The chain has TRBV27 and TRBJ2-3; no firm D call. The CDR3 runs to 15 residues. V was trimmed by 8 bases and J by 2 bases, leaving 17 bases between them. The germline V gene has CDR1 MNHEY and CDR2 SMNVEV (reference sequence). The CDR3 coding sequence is TGTGCCAGCTCTTGGCGGCAACCAGTCACAGATACGCAGTATTTT. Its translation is CASSWRQPVTDTQYF.

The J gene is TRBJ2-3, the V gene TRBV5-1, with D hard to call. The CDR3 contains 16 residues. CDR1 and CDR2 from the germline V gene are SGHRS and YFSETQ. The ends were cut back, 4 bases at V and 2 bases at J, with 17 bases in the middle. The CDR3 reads CASSQDTSPLTDTQYF. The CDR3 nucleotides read TGCGCCAGCAGCCAAGACACCTCACCTCTCACAGATACGCAGTATTTT.

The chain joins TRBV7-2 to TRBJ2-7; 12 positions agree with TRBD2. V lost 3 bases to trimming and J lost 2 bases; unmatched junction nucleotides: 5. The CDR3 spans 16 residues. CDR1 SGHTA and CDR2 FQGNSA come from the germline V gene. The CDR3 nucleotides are TGTGCCAGCAGCTTTAGCCTAGCGGGAGGGGCCTACGAGCAGTACTTC. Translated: CASSFSLAGGAYEQYF.

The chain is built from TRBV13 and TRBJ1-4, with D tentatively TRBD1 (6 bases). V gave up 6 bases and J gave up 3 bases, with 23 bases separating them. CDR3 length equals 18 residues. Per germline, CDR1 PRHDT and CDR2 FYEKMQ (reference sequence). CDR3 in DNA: TGTGCCAGCAGGAAAAGGGGGGCAGTGCTCGCTCCTAATGAAAAACTGTTTTTT. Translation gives CASRKRGAVLAPNEKLFF.

The CDR3 loop is CASSSLRQGSGNTIYF. The CDR3 DNA sequence: TGTGCCAGCAGCTCGTTGAGGCAGGGCTCTGGAAACACCATATATTTT. The gene calls are TRBV5-6 and TRBJ1-3; perhaps TRBD1 as D (5 bases). Germline V lookup: CDR1 SGHDT, CDR2 YYEEEE. V lost 3 bases and J 0 bases, leaving 13 bases between the germline ends. This CDR3 is built from 16 residues.

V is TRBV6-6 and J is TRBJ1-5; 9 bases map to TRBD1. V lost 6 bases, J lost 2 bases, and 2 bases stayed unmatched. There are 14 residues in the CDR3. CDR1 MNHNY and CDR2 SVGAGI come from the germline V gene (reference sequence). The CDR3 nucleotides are TGTGCCAGCAGGGGACAGGGTGGCAATCAGCCCCAGCATTTT. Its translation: CASRGQGGNQPQHF.

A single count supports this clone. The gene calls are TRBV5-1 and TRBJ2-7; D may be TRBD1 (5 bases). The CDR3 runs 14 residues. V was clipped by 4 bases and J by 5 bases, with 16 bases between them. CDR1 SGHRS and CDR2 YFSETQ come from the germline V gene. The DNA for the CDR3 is TGCGCCAGCAGCGTAGGGGATCATTTCGACGAGCAGTACTTC. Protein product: CASSVGDHFDEQYF.

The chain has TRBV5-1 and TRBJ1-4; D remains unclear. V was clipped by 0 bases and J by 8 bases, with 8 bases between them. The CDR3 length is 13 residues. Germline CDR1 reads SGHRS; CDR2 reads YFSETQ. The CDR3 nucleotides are TGCGCCAGCAGCTTGGGGGTGGGCGAAAAACTGTTTTTT. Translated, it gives CASSLGVGEKLFF.

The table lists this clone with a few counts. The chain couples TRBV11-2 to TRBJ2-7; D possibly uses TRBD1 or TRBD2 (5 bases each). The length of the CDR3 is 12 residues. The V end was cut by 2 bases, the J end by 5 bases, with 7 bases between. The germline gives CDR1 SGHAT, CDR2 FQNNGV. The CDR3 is CASSLMGDEQYF. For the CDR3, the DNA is TGTGCCAGCAGCTTAATGGGGGACGAGCAGTACTTC.

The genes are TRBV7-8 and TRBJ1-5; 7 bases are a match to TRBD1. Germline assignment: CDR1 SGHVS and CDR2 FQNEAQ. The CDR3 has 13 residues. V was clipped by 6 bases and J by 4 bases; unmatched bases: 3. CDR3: CASRRDSNQPQHF. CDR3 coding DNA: TGTGCCAGCAGAAGGGACAGTAATCAGCCCCAGCATTTT.

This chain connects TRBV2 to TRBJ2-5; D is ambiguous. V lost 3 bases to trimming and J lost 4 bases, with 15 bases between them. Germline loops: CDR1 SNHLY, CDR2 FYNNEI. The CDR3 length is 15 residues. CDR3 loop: CASSEHPGRRETQYF. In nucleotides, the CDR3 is TGTGCCAGCAGTGAGCATCCAGGCCGCCGAGAGACCCAGTACTTC. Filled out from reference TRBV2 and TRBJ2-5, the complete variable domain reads EPEVTQTPSHQVTQMGQEVILRCVPISNHLYFYWYRQILGQKVEFLVSFYNNEISEKSEIFDDQFSVERPDGSNFTLKIRSTKLEDSAMYFCASSEHPGRRETQYFGPGTRLLVL.

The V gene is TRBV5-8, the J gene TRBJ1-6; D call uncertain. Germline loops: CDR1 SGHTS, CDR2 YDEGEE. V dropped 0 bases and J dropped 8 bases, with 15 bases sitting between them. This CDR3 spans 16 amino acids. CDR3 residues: CASSLVPGGAYSPLHF. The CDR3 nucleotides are TGTGCCAGCAGCTTGGTGCCGGGTGGCGCGTATTCACCCCTCCACTTT.